The T cell receptor (beta chain) under discussion was sequenced for a study of response to subunit inactivated influenza vaccine. This clonotype was picked up a small number of times. TCRdb fed the RT-PCR reads into MiXCR, producing one record per CDR3 protein. Of 590,000 or so distinct CDR3 sequences listed, about 15% are singletons. Source: PBMCs from blood, taken around 14 days before vaccination. The sequence was obtained from a man aged 50-59 years who received an inactivated influenza vaccine.

The CDR3 loop reads CASSLAKGFGKVEQFF. DNA for the CDR3: TGTGCCAGCAGCTTAGCCAAGGGTTTTGGAAAGGTTGAGCAGTTCTTC. The rearrangement links TRBV7-8 to TRBJ2-1; D not resolved. Trimming removed 0 bases from V and 9 bases from J, with 18 bases in between. This CDR3 comprises 16 residues. Germline values: CDR1 SGHVS, CDR2 FQNEAQ.